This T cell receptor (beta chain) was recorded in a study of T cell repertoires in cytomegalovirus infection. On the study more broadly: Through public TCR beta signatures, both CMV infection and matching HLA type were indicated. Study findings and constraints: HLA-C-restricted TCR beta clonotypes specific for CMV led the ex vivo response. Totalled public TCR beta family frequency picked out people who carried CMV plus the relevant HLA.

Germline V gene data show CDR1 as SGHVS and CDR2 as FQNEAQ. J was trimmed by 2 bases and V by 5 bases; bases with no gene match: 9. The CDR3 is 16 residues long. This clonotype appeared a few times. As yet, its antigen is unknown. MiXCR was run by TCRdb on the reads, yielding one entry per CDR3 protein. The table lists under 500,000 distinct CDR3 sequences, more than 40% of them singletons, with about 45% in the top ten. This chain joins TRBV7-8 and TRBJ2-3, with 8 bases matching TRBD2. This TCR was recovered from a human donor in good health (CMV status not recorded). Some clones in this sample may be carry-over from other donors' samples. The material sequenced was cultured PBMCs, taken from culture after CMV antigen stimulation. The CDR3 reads CASSLRVAGSTDTQYF. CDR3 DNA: TGTGCCAGCAGCCTCCGGGTAGCGGGATCCACAGATACGCAGTATTTT.